This T cell receptor (beta chain) originates from a study of shared clonotypes between healthy human individuals. This clone was observed a single time. The assay was immunoSEQ multiplex PCR, and TCRdb's table has in-frame clones only and misses some. The sample has roughly 890,000 clones, 80% to 95% seen once. Naive CD8 isolation took CD45RO-negative cells positively selected for CCR7 and excluded terminally differentiated effector memory CD45RA+ cells. The sequence was obtained from a man younger than 45 in good health. The material sequenced was naive CD8+ T cells sorted from blood.

CDR3 bases: TGTGCCAGCAGTCCCCGACAACGGAATCAGCCCCAGCATTTT. Its protein product is CASSPRQRNQPQHF. This chain links TRBV6-5 with TRBJ1-5, with D unclear. The V gene lost 5 bases and the J gene lost 4 bases, with 12 bases spanning the gap. The germline CDR1 and CDR2 sequences are MNHEY and SVGAGI. The length of the CDR3 is 14 residues.